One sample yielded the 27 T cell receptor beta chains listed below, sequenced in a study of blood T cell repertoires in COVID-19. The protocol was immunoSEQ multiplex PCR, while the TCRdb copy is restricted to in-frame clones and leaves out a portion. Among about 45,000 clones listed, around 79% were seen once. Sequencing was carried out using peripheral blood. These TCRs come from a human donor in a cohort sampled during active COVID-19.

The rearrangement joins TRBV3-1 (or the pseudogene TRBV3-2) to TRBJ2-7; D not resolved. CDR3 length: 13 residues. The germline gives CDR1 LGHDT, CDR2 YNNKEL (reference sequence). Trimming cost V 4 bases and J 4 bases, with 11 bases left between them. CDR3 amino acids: CASSPPSMYEQYF. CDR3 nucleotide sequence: TGTGCCAGCAGCCCGCCTAGTATGTACGAGCAGTACTTC.

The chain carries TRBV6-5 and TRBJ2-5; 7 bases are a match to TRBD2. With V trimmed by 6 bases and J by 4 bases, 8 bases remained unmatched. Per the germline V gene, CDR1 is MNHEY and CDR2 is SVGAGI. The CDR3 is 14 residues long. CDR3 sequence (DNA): TGTGCCAGCAGCGTGAGCGGGAAAAGAGAGACCCAGTACTTC. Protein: CASSVSGKRETQYF.

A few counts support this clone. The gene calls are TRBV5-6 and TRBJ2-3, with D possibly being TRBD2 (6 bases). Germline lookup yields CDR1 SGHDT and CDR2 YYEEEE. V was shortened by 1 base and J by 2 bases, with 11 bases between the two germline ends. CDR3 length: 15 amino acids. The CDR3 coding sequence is TGTGCCAGCAGCTTGATAGGAGGGCCCACAGATACGCAGTATTTT. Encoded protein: CASSLIGGPTDTQYF. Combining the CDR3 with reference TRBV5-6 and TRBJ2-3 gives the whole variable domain DAGVTQSPTHLIKTRGQQVTLRCSPKSGHDTVSWYQQALGQGPQFIFQYYEEEERQRGNFPDRFSGHQFPNYSSELNVNALLLGDSALYLCASSLIGGPTDTQYFGPGTRLTVL.

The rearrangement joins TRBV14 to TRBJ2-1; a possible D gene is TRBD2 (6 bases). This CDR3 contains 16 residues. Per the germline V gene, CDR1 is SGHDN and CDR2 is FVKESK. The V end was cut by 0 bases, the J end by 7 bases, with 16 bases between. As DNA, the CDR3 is TGTGCCAGCAGCCAAGATCGCGGGACGCTCGGGAATGAGCAGTTCTTC. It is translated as CASSQDRGTLGNEQFF.

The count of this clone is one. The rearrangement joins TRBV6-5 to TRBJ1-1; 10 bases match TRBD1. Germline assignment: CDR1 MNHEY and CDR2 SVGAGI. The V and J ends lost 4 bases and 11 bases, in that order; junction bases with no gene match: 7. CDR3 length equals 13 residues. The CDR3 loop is CASSSTGGSQAFF. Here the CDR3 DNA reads TGTGCCAGCAGTTCGACAGGGGGCTCGCAGGCTTTCTTT.

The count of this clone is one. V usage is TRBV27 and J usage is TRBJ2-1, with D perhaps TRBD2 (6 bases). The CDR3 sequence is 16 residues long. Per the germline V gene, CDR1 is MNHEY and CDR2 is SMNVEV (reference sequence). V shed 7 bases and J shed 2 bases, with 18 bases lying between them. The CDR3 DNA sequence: TGTGCCAGCACTTGGGATGGGACTCAGCCCTACAATGAGCAGTTCTTC. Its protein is CASTWDGTQPYNEQFF.

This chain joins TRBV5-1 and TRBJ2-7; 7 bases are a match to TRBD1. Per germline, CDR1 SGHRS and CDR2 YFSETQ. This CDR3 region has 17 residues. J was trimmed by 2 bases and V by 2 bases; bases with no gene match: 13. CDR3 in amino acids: CASSLNIPGQSAYEQYF. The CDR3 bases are TGCGCCAGCAGCTTAAACATACCGGGACAGTCCGCCTACGAGCAGTACTTC.

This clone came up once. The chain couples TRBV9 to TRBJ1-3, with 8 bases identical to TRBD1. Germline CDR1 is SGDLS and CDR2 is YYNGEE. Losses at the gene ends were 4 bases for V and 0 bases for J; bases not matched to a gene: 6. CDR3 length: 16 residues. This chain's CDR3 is CASSPQGAFSGNTIYF. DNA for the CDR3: TGTGCCAGCAGCCCCCAGGGGGCATTCTCTGGAAACACCATATATTTT.

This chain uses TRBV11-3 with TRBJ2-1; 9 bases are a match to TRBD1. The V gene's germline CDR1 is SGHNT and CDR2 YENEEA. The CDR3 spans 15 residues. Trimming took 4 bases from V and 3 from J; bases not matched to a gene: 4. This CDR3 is CASSSGQGSYNEQFF. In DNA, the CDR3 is TGTGCCAGCAGCTCGGGACAGGGCAGCTACAATGAGCAGTTCTTC.

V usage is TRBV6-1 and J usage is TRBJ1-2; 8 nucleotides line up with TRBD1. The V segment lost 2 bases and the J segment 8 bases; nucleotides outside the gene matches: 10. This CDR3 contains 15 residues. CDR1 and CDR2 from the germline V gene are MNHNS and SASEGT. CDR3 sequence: CASSETGTGREGYTF. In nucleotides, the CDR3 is TGTGCCAGCAGTGAAACCGGGACAGGTCGGGAGGGCTACACCTTC.

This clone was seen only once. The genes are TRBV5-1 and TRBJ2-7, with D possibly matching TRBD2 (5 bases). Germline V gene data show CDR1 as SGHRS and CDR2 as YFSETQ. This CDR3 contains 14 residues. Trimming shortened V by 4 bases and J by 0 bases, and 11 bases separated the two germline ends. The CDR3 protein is CASSPDSYSYEQYF. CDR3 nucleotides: TGCGCCAGCAGCCCGGACTCTTACTCCTACGAGCAGTACTTC.

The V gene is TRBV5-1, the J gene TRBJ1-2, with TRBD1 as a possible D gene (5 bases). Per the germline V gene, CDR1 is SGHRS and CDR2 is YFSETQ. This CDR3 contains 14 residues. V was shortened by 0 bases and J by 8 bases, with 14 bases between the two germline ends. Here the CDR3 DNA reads TGCGCCAGCAGCTTGGCCGGGACTGGGGACGGCTACACCTTC. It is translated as CASSLAGTGDGYTF.

CDR3 in amino acids: CASSITGGADTQYF. CDR3 DNA sequence: TGTGCCAGCAGCATCACAGGGGGGGCAGATACGCAGTATTTT. This chain uses TRBV9 with TRBJ2-3; D possibly corresponds to TRBD1 (8 bases). V was pared by 4 bases and J by 4 bases, with 13 bases between. The CDR3 extends over 14 amino acids. Germline values: CDR1 SGDLS, CDR2 YYNGEE.

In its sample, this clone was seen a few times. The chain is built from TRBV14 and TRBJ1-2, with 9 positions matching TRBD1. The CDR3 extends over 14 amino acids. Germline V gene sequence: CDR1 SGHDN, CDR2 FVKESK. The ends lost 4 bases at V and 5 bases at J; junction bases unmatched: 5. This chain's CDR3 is CASSPPGQGYGYTF. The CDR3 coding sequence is TGTGCCAGCAGCCCTCCGGGACAGGGTTATGGCTACACCTTC. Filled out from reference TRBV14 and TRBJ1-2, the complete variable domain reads EAGVTQFPSHSVIEKGQTVTLRCDPISGHDNLYWYRRVMGKEIKFLLHFVKESKQDESGMPNNRFLAERTGGTYSTLKVQPAELEDSGVYFCASSPPGQGYGYTFGSGTRLTVV.

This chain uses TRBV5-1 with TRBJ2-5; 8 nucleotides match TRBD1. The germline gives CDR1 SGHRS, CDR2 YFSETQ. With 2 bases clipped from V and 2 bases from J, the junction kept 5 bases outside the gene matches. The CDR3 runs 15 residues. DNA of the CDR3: TGCGCCAGCAGCTTAGGGACAGGAGCACAAGAGACCCAGTACTTC. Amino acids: CASSLGTGAQETQYF. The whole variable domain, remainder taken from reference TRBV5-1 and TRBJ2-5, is KAGVTQTPRYLIKTRGQQVTLSCSPISGHRSVSWYQQTPGQGLQFLFEYFSETQRNKGNFPGRFSGRQFSNSRSEMNVSTLELGDSALYLCASSLGTGAQETQYFGPGTRLLVL.

The CDR3 DNA reads TGTGCCAGCAGGCAAAGGGGATCCAATGAGCAGTTCTTC. The encoded protein is CASRQRGSNEQFF. The J gene is TRBJ2-1, the V gene TRBV11-3, with D perhaps matching TRBD1 (5 bases). The germline gives CDR1 SGHNT, CDR2 YENEEA. V dropped 6 bases and J dropped 6 bases, with 12 bases sitting between them. There are 13 residues in the CDR3.

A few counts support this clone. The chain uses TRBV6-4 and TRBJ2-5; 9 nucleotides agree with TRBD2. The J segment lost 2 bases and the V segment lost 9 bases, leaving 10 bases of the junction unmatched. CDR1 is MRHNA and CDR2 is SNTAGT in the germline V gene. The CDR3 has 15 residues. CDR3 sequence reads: CARTIAGVGQETQYF. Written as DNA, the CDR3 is TGTGCCAGGACAATAGCGGGAGTGGGACAAGAGACCCAGTACTTC.

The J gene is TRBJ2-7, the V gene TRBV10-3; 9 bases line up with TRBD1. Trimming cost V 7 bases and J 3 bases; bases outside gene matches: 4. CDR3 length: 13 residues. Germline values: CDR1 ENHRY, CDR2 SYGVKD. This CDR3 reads CAINDRGDYEQYF. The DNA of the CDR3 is TGTGCCATCAACGACAGGGGGGACTACGAGCAGTACTTC.

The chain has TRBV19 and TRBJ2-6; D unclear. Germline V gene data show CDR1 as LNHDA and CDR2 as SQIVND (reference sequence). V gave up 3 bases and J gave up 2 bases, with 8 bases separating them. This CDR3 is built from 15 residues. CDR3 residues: CASSILVTGANVLTF. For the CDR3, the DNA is TGTGCCAGTAGTATCTTAGTGACTGGGGCCAACGTCCTGACTTTC.

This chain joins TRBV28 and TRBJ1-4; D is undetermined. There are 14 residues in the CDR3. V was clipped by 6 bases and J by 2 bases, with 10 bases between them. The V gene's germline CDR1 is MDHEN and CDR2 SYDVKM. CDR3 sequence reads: CASSRPATNEKLFF. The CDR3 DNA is TGTGCCAGCAGCCGCCCTGCGACTAATGAAAAACTGTTTTTT.

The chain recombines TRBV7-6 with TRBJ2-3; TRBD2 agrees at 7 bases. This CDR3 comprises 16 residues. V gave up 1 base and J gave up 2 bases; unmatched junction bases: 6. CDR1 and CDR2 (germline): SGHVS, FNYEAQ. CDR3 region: CASSLEVGLSTDTQYF. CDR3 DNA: TGTGCCAGCAGCTTAGAGGTGGGACTATCCACAGATACGCAGTATTTT.

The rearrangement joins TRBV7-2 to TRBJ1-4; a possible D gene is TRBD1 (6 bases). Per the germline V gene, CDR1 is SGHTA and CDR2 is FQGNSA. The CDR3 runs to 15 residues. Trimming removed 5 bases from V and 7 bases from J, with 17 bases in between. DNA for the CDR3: TGTGCCAGCAGCCCGAGAGGGGGGGAGGGTGAAAAACTGTTTTTT. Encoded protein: CASSPRGGEGEKLFF.

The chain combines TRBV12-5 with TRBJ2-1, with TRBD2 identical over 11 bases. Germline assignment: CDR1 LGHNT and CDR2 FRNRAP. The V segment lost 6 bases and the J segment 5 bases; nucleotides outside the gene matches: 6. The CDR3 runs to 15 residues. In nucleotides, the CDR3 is TGTGCTAGTGGCGGATCGGGACTAGCGGACAATGAGCAGTTCTTC. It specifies CASGGSGLADNEQFF. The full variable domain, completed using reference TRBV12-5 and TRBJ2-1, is DARVTQTPRHKVTEMGQEVTMRCQPILGHNTVFWYRQTMMQGLELLAYFRNRAPLDDSGMPKDRFSAEMPDATLATLKIQPSEPRDSAVYFCASGGSGLADNEQFFGPGTRLTVL.

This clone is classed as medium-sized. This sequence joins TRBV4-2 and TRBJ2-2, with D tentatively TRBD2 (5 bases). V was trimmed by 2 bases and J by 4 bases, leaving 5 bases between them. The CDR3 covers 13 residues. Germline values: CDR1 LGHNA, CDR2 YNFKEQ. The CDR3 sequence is CASSQTSTGELFF. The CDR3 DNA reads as TGTGCCAGCAGCCAAACTAGCACCGGGGAGCTGTTTTTT.

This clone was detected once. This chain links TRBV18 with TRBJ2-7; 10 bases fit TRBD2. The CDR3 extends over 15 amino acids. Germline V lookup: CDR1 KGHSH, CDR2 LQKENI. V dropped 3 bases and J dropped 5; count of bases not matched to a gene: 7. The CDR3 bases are TGTGCCAGCTCACCTAGGAGCGGGAGGGGCGACGAGCAGTACTTC. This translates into CASSPRSGRGDEQYF.

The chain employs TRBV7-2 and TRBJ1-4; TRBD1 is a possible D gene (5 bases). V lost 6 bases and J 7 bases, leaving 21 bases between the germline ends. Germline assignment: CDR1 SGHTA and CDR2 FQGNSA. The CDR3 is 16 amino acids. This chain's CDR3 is CASSLQSTAYGEKLFF. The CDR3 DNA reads TGTGCCAGCAGTTTACAATCGACAGCTTATGGTGAAAAACTGTTTTTT. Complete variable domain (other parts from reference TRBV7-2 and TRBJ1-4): GAGVSQSPSNKVTEKGKDVELRCDPISGHTALYWYRQSLGQGLEFLIYFQGNSAPDKSGLPSDRFSAERTGGSVSTLTIQRTQQEDSAVYLCASSLQSTAYGEKLFFGSGTQLSVL.

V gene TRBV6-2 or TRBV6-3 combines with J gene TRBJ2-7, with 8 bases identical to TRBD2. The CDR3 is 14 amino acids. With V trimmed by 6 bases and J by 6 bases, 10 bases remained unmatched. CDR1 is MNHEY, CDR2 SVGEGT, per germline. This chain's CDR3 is CASSDGAGDGEQYF. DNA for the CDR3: TGTGCCAGCAGCGATGGAGCGGGAGATGGCGAGCAGTACTTC.